This TCR beta chain was recovered during a study of blood T cell repertoires in COVID-19. Turning to the study itself: Acute and convalescent COVID-19 specimens originated in the United States, Italy and Spain. The cDNA or gDNA used as material had been derived from T cells, B-cell-depleted T cells, or PBMCs.

This clone was observed a few times. Germline CDR1 SGHNT, CDR2 YYREEE (reference sequence). The CDR3 consists of 15 residues. Trimming took off 4 bases at V and 2 bases at J, with 12 bases between the two ends. Original methodology: Estimation of nucleated cell counts relied on the amplification of reference gene primers. TCRdb's copy holds only in-frame clones and misses some; the assay was immunoSEQ multiplex PCR. V, J and clone size reflect that table, while D and trimming were determined from the DNA. The data hold 25,000 to 35,000 clones, with around 77% observed a single time. The sequenced sample was peripheral blood. The rearrangement links TRBV5-4 to TRBJ2-2; D perhaps matches TRBD1 (6 bases). The clonotype was recovered from a woman aged 70-85 years with active or convalescent COVID-19. In DNA form, the CDR3 reads TGTGCCAGCAGCCTGGGACACCTTAACACCGGGGAGCTGTTTTTT. This codes for CASSLGHLNTGELFF.